The clone carrying this T cell receptor (beta chain) appeared many times. Antigen unknown. The data originate from a study of blood T cells in healthy people across ages. Per germline, CDR1 SQVTM and CDR2 ANQGSEA. The CDR3 loop spans 14 amino acids. V trimming: 1 base; J trimming: 3 bases; junction bases outside the gene matches: 1. Alongside a J-beta primer mix, a sample-barcoded 5' primer served in a second PCR lasting 7 to 11 cycles. TCRdb reprocessed the 5' RACE reads with MiXCR, giving one entry per CDR3 protein. Of some 800,000 distinct CDR3 sequences in the sample, 25% were seen once. Study results and limitations: It was held that the diversity estimates obtained from one million T cells were underestimates.

These data are also associated with another study on T cells of mothers and their children.

This clonotype was obtained from a boy between 10 and 17 years old in good health. The chain uses TRBV29-1 and TRBJ2-7; the match to TRBD2 covers 12 bases. Sample: blood. The CDR3 here is CSVEGLAGDYEQYF. Here the CDR3 DNA reads TGCAGCGTTGAAGGACTAGCGGGGGACTACGAGCAGTACTTC.